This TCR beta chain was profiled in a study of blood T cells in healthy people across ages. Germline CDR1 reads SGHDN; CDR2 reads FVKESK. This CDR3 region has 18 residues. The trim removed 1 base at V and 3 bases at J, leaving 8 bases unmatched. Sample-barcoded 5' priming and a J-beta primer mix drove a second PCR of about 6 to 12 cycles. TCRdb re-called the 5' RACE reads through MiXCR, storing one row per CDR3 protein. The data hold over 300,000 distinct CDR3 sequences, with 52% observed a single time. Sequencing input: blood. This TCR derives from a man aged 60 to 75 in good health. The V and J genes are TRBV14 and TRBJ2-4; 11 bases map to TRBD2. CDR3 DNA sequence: TGTGCCAGCAGCCAAGCACTAGCGGGAGATGCGGTCAAAAACATTCAGTACTTC. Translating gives CASSQALAGDAVKNIQYF.